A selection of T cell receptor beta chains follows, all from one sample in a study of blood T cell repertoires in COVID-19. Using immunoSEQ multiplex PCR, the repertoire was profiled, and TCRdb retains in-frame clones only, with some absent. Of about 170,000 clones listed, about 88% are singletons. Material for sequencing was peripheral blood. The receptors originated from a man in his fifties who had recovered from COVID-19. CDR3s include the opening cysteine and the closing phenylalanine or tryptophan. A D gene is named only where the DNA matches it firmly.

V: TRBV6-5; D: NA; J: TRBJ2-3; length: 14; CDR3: CASRPVERTDTQYF
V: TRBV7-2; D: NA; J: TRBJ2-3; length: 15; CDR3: CATSRGGGPSDTQYF
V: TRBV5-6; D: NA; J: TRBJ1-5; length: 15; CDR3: CASSLGQNSNQPQHF
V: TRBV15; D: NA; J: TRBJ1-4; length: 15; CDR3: CATSREGVGNEKLFF
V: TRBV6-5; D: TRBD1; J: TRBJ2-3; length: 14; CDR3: CASRNRGSTDTQYF
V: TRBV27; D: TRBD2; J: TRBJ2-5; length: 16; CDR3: CASSSILAGGRETQYF
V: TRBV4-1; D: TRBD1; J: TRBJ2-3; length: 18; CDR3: CASSQDSGGTGAKDTQYF
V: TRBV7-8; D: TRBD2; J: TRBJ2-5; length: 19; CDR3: CASSDDEWGGLAVQETQYF
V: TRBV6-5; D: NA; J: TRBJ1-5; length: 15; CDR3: CASSPGLLSNQPQHF
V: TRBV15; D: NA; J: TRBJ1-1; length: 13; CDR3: CATSSEGTTEAFF
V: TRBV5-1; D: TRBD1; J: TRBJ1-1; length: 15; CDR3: CASSLRGQENTEAFF
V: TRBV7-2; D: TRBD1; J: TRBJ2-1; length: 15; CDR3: CASSSGQGSNNEQFF
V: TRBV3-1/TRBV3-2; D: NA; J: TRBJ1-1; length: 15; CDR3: CASSPRWGGQGEAFF
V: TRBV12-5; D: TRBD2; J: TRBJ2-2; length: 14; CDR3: CATSSGGAPGELFF
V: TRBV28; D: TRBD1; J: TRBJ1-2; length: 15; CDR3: CASSSPITGGLGYTF
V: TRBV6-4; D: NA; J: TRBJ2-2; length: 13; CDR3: CASSVHTAGELFF
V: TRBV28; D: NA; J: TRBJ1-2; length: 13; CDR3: CASSSSGTAGYTF
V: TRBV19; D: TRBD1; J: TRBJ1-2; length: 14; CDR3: CASSHRGGDYGYTF
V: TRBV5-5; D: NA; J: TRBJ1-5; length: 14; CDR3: CASSLVGANQPQHF
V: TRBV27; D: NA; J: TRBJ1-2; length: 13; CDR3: CASSFFPNYGYTF
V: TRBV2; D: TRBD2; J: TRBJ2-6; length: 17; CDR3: CASQWGGRSSGANVLTF
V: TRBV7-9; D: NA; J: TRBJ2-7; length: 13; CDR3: CASSLEQGYEQYF
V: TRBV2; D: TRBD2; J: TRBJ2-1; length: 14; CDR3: CASGGLAELNEQFF
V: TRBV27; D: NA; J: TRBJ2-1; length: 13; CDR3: CASSFSGSNEQFF
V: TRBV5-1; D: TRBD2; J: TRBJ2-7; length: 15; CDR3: CASSAGGTSGYEQYF
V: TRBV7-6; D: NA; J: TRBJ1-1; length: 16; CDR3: CASSLKGAGAGGEAFF
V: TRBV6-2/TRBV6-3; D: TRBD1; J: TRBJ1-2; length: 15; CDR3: CASSSAGGASSGYTF
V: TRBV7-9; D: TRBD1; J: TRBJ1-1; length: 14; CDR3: CASSSGQGFTEAFF
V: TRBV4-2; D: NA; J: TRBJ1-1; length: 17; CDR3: CASSQTGTGIKLSLDIF
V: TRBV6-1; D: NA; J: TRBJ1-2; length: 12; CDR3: CASSDGLNGYTF
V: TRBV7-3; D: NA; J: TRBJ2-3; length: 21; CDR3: CASSLDRGRRASGRSADTQYF
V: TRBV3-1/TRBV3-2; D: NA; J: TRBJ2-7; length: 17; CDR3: CASSQDLRARLSYEQYF
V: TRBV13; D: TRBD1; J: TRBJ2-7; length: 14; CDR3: CASSLRDRGGEQYF
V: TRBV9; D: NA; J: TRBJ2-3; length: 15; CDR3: CASSSRGGSTDTQYF
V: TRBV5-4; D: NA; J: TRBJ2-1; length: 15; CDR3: CASSLGDNTYNEQFF
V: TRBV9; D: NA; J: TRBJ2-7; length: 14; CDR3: CASSVAQGGGEQYF
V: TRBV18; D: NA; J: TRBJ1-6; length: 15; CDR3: CASSPPGSYNSPLHF
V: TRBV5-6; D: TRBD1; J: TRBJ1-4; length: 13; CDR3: CASSLTGAEKLFF
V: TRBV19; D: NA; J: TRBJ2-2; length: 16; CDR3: CASSIDPDSFTGELFF
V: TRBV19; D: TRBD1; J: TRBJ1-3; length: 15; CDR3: CASSTTGDSGNTIYF
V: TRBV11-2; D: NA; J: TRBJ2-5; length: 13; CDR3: CASSPGGAETQYF
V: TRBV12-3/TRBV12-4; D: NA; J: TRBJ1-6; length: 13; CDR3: CASSLGGNSPLHF
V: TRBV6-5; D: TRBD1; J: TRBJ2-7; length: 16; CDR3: CASSYSGQGISYEQYF
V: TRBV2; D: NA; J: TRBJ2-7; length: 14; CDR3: CASSEKGIDYEQYF
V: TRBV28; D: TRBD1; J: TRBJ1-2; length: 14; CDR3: CATSPGQKRYGYTF
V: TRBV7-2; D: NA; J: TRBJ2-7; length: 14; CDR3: CASSPPTVSYEQYF
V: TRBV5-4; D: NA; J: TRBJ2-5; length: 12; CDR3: CASSRGPETQYF
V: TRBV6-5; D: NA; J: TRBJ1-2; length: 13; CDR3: CASSGSGNYGYTF
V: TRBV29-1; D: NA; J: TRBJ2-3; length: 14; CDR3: CSVAVAENTDTQYF
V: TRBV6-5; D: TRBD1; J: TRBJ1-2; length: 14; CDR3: CASSPGQGNYGYTF